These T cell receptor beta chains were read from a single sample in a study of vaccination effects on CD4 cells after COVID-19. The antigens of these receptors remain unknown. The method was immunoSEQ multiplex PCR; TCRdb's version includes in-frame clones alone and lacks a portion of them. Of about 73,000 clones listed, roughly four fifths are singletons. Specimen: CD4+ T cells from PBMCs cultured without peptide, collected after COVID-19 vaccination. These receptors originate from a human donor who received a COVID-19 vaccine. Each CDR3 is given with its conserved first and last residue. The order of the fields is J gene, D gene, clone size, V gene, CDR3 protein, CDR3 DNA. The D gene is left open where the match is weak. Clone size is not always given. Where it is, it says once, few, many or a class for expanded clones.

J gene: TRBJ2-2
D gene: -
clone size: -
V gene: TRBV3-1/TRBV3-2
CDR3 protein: CASSQGATGELFF
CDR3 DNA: TGTGCCAGCAGCCAAGGTGCCACCGGGGAGCTGTTTTTT

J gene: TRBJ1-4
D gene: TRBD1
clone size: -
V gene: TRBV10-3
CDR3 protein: CAISPFGQGLFF
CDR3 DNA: TGTGCCATCAGCCCCTTCGGACAGGGGTTGTTTTTT

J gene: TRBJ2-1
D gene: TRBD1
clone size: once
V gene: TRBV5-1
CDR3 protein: CASSLYRGPENEQFF
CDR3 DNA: TGCGCCAGCAGCTTGTACAGGGGCCCAGAAAATGAGCAGTTCTTC

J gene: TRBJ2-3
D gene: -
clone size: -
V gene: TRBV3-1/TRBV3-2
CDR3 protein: CASSQGGRGGTDTQYF
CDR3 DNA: TGTGCCAGCAGCCAAGGAGGGAGGGGGGGCACAGATACGCAGTATTTT

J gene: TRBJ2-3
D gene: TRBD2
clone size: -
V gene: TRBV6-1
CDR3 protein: CASSERGEDTQYF
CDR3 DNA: TGTGCCAGCAGTGAACGGGGGGAGGATACGCAGTATTTT

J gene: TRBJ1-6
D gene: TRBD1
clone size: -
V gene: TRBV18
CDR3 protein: CASSLQGQGNSPLHF
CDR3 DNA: TGTGCCAGCTCACTACAGGGACAGGGGAATTCACCCCTCCACTTT

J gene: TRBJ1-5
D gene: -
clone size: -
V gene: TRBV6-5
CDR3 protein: CASSYDSNQPQHF
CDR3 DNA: TGTGCCAGCAGTTATGACAGCAATCAGCCCCAGCATTTT

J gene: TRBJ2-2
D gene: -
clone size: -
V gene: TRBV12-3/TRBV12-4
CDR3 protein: CARNTGELFF
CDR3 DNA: TGTGCCAGGAACACCGGGGAGCTGTTTTTT

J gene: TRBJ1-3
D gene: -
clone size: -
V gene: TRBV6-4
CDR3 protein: CASRELTVNSGNTIYF
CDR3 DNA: TGTGCCAGCAGGGAACTCACAGTAAACTCTGGAAACACCATATATTTT

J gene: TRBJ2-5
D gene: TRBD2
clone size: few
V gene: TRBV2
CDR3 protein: CASAGGGQETQYF
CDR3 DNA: TGTGCCAGCGCTGGCGGGGGACAAGAGACCCAGTACTTC

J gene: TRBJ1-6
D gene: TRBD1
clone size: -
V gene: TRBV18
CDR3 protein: CASSLYRDRYNSPLHF
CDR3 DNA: TGTGCCAGCTCTTTATACCGGGACAGGTATAATTCACCCCTCCACTTT

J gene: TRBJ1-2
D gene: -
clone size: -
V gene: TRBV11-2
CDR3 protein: CASSSDGNRRGYTF
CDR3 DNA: TGTGCCAGCAGCTCCGACGGCAACCGACGTGGCTACACCTTC

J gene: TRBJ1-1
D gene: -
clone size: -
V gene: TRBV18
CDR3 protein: CASSRTEYTEAFF
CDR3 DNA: TGTGCCAGCTCGCGCACAGAGTACACTGAAGCTTTCTTT

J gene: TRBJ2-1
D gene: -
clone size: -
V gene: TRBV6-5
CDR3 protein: CASRMEGALGNEQFF
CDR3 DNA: TGTGCCAGCAGGATGGAGGGGGCACTGGGCAATGAGCAGTTCTTC

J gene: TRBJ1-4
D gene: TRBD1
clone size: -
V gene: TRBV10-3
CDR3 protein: CAISRQGRDRSATNEKLFF
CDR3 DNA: TGTGCCATCAGTAGGCAAGGCCGGGACAGGTCCGCAACTAATGAAAAACTGTTTTTT

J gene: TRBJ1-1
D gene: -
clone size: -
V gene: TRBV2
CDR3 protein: CASSGVTGTEAFF
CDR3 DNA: TGTGCCAGCAGTGGAGTTACGGGGACTGAAGCTTTCTTT

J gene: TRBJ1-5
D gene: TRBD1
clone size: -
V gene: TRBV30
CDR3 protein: CAWRGTANQPQHF
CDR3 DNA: TGTGCCTGGAGGGGGACAGCCAATCAGCCCCAGCATTTT

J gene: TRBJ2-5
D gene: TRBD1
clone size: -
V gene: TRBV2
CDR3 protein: CASRGRDSKETQYF
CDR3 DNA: TGTGCCAGCAGGGGTCGGGACAGTAAAGAGACCCAGTACTTC

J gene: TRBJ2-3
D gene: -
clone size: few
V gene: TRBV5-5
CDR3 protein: CASSSSEGTDTQYF
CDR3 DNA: TGTGCCAGCAGCTCATCAGAGGGCACAGATACGCAGTATTTT

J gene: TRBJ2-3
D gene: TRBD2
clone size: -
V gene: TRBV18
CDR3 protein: CASSPGLAGSRDTQYF
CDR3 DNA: TGTGCCAGCTCACCGGGACTAGCGGGTAGCCGTGATACGCAGTATTTT

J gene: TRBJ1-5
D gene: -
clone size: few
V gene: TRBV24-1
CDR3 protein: CATSDLGVQPQHF
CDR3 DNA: TGTGCCACCAGTGATTTAGGTGTCCAGCCCCAGCATTTT

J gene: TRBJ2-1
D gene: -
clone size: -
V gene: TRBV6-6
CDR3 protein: CASSPRGSSYNEQFF
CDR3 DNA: TGTGCCAGCAGCCCACGAGGAAGCTCCTACAATGAGCAGTTCTTC

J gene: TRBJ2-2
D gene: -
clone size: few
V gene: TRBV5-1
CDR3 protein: CASSLPGSNTGELFF
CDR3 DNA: TGCGCCAGCAGCTTGCCCGGGAGTAACACCGGGGAGCTGTTTTTT

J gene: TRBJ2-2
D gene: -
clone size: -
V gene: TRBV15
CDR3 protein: CATSRGPGDYTGELFF
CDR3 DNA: TGTGCCACCAGCAGAGGCCCGGGAGACTACACCGGGGAGCTGTTTTTT

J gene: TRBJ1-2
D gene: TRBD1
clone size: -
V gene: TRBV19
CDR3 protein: CASLLQGTYGYTF
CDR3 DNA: TGTGCCAGCCTATTACAGGGGACCTATGGCTACACCTTC

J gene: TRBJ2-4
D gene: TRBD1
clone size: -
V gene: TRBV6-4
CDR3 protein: CASRGDRERRNIQYF
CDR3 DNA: TGTGCCAGCAGGGGGGACAGGGAGAGGAGAAACATTCAGTACTTC

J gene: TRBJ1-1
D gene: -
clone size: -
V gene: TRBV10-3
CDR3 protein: CATKTRSTEAFF
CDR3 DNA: TGTGCCACCAAAACTAGGAGCACTGAAGCTTTCTTT

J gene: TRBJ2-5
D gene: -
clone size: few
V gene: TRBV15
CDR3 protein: CATSSRRTEETQYF
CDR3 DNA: TGTGCCACCAGCAGTCGTCGGACGGAAGAGACCCAGTACTTC

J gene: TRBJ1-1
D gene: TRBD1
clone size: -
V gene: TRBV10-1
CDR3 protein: CASSERSGGKTEAFF
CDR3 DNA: TGCGCCAGCAGTGAGCGTTCAGGGGGCAAGACTGAAGCTTTCTTT

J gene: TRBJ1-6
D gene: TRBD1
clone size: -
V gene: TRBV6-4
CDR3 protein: CASSNEQGSPLHF
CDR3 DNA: TGTGCCAGCAGTAACGAACAGGGGTCGCCCCTCCACTTT

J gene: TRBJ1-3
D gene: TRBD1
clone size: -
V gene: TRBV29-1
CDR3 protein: CSVRSGQGSGNTIYF
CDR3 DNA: TGCAGCGTCCGATCGGGACAGGGGTCTGGAAACACCATATATTTT

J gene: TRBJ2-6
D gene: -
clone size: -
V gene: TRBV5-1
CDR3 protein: CASSLVWAQGTGANVLTF
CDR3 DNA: TGCGCCAGCAGCTTGGTATGGGCGCAGGGAACTGGGGCCAACGTCCTGACTTTC

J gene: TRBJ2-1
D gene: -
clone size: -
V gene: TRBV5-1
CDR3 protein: CASSLPGNYNEQFF
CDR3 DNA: TGCGCCAGCAGCTTGCCAGGAAACTACAATGAGCAGTTCTTC

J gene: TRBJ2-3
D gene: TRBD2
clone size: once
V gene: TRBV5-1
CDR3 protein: CASSLGPSGGLDTQYF
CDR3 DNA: TGCGCCAGCAGCTTGGGGCCTAGCGGGGGTCTAGATACGCAGTATTTT

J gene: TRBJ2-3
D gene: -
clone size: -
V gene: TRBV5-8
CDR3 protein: CASSIRRSDTQYF
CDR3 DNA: TGTGCCAGCAGCATTCGGCGATCAGATACGCAGTATTTT